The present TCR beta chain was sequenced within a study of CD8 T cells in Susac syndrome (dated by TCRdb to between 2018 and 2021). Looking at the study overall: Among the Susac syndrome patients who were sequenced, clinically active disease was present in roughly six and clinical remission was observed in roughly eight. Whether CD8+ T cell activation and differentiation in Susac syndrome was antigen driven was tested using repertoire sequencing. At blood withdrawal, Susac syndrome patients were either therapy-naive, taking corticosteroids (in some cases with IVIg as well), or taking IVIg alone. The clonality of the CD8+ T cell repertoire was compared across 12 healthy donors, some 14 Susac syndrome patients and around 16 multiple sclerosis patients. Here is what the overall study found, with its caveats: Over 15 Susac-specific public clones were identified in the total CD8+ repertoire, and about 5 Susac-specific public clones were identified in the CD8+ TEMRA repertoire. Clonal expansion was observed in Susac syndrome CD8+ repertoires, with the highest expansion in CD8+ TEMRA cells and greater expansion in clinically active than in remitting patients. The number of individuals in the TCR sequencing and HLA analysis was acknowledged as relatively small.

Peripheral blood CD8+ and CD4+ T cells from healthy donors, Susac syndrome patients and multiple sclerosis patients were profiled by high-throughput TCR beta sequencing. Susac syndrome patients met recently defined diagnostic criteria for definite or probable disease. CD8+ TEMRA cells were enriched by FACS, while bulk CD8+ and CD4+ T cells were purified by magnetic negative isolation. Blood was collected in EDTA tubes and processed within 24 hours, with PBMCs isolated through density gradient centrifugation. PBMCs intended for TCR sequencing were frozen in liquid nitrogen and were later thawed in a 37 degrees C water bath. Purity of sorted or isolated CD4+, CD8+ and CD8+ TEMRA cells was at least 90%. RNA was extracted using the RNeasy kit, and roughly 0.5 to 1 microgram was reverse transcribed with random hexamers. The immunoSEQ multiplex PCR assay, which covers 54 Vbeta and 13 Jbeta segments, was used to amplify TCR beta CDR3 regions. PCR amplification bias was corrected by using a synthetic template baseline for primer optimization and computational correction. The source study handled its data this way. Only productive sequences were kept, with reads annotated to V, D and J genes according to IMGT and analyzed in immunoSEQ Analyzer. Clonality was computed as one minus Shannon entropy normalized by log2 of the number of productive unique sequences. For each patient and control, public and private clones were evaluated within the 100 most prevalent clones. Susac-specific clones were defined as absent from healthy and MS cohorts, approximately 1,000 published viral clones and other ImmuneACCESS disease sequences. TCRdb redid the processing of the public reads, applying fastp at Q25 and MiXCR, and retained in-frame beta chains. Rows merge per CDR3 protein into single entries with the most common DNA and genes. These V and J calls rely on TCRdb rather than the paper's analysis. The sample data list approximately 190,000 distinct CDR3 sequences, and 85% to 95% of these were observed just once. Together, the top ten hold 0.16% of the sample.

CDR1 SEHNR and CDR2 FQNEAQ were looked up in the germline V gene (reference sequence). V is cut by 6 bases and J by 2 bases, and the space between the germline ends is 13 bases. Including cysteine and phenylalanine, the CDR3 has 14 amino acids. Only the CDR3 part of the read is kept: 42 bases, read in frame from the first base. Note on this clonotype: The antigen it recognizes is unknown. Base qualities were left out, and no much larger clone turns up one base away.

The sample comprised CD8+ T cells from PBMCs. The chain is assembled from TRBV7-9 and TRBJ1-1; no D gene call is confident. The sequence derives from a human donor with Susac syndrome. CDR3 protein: CASSNTGFNTEAFF. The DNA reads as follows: TGTGCCAGCAGTAACACGGGATTTAACACTGAAGCTTTCTTT.